This T cell receptor beta chain was documented in a study of blood T cell repertoires in COVID-19. Across the study: COVID-19 samples from acute and convalescent phases originated in the United States, Italy and Spain. T cells, B-cell-depleted T cells, or PBMCs supplied cDNA or gDNA.

Looked up from germline, CDR1 is LNHDA and CDR2 is SQIVND (reference sequence). Trimming pared 6 bases from V and 0 bases from J, leaving 21 bases between. This CDR3 is 18 amino acids long. Produced via immunoSEQ multiplex PCR; TCRdb's table is partial and in-frame only. Altogether some 180,000 clones are present, around 90% being singletons, with the ten largest covering less than 0.7%. The sequenced sample consisted of peripheral blood. This rearrangement joins TRBV19 to TRBJ1-3, with D unresolved. This TCR was sampled from a man aged 45-60 years with acute or convalescent COVID-19. The CDR3 sequence: CASSRELLLTISGNTIYF. CDR3 coding DNA: TGTGCCAGTAGCCGGGAATTACTACTAACCATCTCTGGAAACACCATATATTTT. The whole variable domain, filled in from reference TRBV19 and TRBJ1-3, reads DGGITQSPKYLFRKEGQNVTLSCEQNLNHDAMYWYRQDPGQGLRLIYYSQIVNDFQKGDIAEGYSVSREKKESFPLTVTSAQKNPTAFYLCASSRELLLTISGNTIYFGEGSWLTVV.